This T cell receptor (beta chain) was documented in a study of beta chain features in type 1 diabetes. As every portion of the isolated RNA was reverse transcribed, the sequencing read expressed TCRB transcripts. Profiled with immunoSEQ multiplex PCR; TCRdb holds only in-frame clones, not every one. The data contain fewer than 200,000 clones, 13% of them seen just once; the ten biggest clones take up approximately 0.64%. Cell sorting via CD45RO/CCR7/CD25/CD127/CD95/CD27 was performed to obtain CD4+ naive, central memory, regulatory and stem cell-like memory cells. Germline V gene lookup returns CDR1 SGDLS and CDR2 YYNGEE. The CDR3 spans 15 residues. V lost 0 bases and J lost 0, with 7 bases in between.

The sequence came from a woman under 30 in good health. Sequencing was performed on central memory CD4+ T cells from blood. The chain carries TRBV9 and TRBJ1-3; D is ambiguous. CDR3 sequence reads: CASSVERFSGNTIYF. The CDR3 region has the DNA TGTGCCAGCAGCGTAGAGCGGTTCTCTGGAAACACCATATATTTT.